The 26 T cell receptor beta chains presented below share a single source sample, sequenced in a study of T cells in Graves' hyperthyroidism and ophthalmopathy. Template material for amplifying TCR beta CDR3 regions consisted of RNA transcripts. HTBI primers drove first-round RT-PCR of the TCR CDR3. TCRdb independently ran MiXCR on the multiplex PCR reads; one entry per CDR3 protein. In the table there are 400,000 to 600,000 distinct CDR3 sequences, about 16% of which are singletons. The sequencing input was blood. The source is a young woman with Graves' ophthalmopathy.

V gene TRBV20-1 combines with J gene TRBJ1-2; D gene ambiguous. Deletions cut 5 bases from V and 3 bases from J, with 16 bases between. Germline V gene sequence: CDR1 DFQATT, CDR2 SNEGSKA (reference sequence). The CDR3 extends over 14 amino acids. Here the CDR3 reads CSAGARVGDYGYTF. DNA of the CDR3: TGCAGTGCTGGAGCGAGGGTTGGAGACTATGGCTACACCTTC.

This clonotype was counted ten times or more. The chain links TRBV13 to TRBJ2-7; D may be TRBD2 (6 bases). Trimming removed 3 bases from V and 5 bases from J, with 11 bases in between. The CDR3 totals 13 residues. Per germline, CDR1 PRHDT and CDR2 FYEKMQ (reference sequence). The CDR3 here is CASSLEGRNEQYF. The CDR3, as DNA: TGTGCCAGCAGCTTGGAGGGAAGAAACGAGCAGTACTTC.

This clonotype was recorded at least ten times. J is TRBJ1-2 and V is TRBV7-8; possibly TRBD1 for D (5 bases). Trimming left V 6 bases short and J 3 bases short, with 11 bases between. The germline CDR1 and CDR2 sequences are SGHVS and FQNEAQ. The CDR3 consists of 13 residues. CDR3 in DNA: TGTGCCAGCAGTCTAGACAGCTACTATGGCTACACCTTC. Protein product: CASSLDSYYGYTF. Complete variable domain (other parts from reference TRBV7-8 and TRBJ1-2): GAGVSQSPRYKVAKRGQDVALRCDPISGHVSLFWYQQALGQGPEFLTYFQNEAQLDKSGLPSDRFFAERPEGSVSTLKIQRTQQEDSAVYLCASSLDSYYGYTFGSGTRLTVV.

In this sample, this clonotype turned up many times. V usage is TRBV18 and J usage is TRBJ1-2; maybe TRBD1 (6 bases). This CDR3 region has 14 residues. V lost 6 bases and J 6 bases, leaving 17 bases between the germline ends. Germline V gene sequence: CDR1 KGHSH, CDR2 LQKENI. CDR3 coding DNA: TGTGCCAGCTCCCCGGAGACAGGTCTCCATGGCTACACCTTC. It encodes CASSPETGLHGYTF.

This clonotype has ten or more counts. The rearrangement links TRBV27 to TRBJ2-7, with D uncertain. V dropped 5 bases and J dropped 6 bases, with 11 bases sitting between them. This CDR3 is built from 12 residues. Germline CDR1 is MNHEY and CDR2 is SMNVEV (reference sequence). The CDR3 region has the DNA TGTGCCAGCAGTCGTGACCTAACCGAGCAGTACTTC. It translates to CASSRDLTEQYF.

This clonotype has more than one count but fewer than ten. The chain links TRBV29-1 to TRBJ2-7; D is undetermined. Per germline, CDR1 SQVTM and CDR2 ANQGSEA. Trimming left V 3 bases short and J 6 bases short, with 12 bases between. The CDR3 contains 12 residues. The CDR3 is CSVEQAPGEQYF. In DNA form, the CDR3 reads TGCAGCGTTGAGCAGGCCCCCGGCGAGCAGTACTTC.

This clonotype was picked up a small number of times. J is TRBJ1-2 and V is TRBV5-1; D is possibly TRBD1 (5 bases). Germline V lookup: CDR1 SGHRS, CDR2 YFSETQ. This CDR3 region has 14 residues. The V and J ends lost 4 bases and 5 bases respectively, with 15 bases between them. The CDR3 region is CASSGGEITYGYTF. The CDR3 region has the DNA TGCGCCAGCAGCGGGGGAGAAATTACTTATGGCTACACCTTC. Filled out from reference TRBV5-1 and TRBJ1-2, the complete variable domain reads KAGVTQTPRYLIKTRGQQVTLSCSPISGHRSVSWYQQTPGQGLQFLFEYFSETQRNKGNFPGRFSGRQFSNSRSEMNVSTLELGDSALYLCASSGGEITYGYTFGSGTRLTVV.

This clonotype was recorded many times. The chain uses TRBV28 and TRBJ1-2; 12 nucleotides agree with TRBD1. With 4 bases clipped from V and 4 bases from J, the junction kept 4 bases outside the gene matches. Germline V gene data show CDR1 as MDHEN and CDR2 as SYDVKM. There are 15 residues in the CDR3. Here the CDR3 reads CASSSGTGGGYGYTF. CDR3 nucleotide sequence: TGTGCCAGCAGTTCAGGGACAGGGGGCGGCTATGGCTACACCTTC.

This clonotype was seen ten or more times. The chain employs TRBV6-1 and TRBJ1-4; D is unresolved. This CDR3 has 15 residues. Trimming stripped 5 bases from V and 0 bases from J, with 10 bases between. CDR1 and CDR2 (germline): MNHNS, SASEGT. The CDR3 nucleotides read TGTGCCAGCAGTTCCCCGGGTGCAACTAATGAAAAACTGTTTTTT. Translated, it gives CASSSPGATNEKLFF.

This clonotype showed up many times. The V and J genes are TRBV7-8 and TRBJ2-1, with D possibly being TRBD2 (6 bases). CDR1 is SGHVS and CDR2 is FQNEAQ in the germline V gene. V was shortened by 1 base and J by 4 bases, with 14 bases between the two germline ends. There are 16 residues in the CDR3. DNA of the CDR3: TGTGCCAGCAGCTTAGTGGAGGGATTAAGGTACAATGAGCAGTTCTTC. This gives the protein CASSLVEGLRYNEQFF.

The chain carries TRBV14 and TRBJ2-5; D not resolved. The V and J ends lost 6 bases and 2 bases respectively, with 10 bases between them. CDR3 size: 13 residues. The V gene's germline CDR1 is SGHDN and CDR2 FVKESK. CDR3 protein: CASRVGAQETQYF. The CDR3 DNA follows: TGTGCCAGCAGAGTTGGAGCTCAAGAGACCCAGTACTTC.

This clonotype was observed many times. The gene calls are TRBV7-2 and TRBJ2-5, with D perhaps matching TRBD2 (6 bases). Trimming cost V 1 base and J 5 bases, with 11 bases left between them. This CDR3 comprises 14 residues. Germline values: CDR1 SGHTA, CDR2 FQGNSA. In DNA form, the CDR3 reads TGTGCCAGCAGCTTAGGGCCAGGGAGGGAGACCCAGTACTTC. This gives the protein CASSLGPGRETQYF.

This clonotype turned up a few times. The CDR3 here is CASSLSKGRETQYF. The CDR3 DNA is TGTGCCAGCAGTTTATCTAAGGGTCGGGAGACCCAGTACTTC. The rearrangement joins TRBV28 to TRBJ2-5; D uncertain. CDR1 and CDR2 (germline): MDHEN, SYDVKM. Trimming took off 1 base at V and 5 bases at J, with 11 bases between the two ends. CDR3 length: 14 residues.

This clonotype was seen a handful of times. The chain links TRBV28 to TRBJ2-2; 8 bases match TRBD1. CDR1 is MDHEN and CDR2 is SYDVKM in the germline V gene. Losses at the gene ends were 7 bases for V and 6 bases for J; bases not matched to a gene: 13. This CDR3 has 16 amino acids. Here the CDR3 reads CASKKPGQGVAGELFF. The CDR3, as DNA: TGTGCCAGCAAAAAACCCGGACAGGGAGTCGCCGGGGAGCTGTTTTTT.

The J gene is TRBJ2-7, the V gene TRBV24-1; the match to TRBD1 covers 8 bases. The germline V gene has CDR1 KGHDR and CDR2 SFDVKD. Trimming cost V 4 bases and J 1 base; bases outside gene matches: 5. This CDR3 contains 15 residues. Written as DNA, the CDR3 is TGTGCCACCAGTGACTCCGGACAGGGTTCCTACGAGCAGTACTTC. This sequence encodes CATSDSGQGSYEQYF.

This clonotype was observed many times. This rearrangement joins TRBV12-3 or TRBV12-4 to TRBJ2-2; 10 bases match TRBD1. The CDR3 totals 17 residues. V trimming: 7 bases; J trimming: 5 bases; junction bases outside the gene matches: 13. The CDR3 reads CASTPQGTGEDTGELFF. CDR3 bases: TGTGCCAGCACCCCACAGGGGACAGGGGAAGATACCGGGGAGCTGTTTTTT.

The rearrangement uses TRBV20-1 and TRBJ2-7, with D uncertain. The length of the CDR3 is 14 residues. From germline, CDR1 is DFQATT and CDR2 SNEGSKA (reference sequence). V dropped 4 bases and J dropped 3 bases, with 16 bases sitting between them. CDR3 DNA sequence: TGCAGTGCTACTCCAGTCCAGCAGAGCTACGAGCAGTACTTC. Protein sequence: CSATPVQQSYEQYF.

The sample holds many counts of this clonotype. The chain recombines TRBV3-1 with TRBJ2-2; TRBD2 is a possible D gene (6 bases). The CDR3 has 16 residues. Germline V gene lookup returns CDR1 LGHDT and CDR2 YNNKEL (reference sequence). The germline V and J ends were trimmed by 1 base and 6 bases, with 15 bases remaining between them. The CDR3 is CASSQAPGSNAGELFF. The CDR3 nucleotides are TGTGCCAGCAGCCAAGCCCCCGGGAGTAATGCCGGGGAGCTGTTTTTT.

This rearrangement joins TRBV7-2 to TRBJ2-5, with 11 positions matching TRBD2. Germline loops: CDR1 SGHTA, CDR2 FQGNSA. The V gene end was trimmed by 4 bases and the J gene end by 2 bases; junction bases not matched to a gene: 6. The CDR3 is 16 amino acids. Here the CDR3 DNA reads TGTGCCAGCAGCTCTCGACTAGCGGGACGGCAAGAGACCCAGTACTTC. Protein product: CASSSRLAGRQETQYF. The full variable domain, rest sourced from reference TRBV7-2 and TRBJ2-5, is GAGVSQSPSNKVTEKGKDVELRCDPISGHTALYWYRQSLGQGLEFLIYFQGNSAPDKSGLPSDRFSAERTGGSVSTLTIQRTQQEDSAVYLCASSSRLAGRQETQYFGPGTRLLVL.

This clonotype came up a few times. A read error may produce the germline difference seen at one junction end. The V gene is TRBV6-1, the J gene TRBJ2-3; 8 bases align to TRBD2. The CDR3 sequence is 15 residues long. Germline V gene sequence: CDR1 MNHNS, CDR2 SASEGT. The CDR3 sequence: CASCEPSGGPDTQYF. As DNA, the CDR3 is TGTGCCAGCTGTGAACCATCGGGAGGGCCGGATACGCAGTATTTT.

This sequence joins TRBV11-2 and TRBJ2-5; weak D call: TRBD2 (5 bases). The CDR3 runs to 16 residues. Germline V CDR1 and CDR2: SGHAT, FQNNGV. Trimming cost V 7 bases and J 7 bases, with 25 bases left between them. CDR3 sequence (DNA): TGTGCCAGCACCCCTCGCGAGGGCCCATCCCCGGGGACCCAGTACTTC. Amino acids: CASTPREGPSPGTQYF.

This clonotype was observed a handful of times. The CDR3, as DNA: TGTGCCAGCAGCTTTTCTATGTATGAGCAGTTCTTC. Translation: CASSFSMYEQFF. The chain is built from TRBV11-2 and TRBJ2-1, with D unresolved. The CDR3 sequence is 12 residues long. Deletions cut 3 bases from V and 8 bases from J, with 8 bases between. Germline-derived CDR1 and CDR2 are SGHAT and FQNNGV. The whole variable domain, remainder taken from reference TRBV11-2 and TRBJ2-1, is EAGVAQSPRYKIIEKRQSVAFWCNPISGHATLYWYQQILGQGPKLLIQFQNNGVVDDSQLPKDRFSAERLKGVDSTLKIQPAKLEDSAVYLCASSFSMYEQFFGPGTRLTVL.

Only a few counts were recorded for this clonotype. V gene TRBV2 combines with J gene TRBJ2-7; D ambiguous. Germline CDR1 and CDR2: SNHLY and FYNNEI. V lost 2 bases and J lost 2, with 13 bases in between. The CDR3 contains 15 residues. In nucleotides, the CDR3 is TGTGCCAGCAGTGAAATTGGCGAAATCCCCTACGAGCAGTACTTC. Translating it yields CASSEIGEIPYEQYF.

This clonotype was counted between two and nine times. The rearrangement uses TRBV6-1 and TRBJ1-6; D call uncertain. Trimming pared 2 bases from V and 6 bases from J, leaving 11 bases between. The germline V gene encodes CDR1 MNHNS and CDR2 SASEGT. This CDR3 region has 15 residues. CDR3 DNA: TGTGCCAGCAGTGAAACCCCTGGCCGTAATTCACCCCTCCACTTT. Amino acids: CASSETPGRNSPLHF.

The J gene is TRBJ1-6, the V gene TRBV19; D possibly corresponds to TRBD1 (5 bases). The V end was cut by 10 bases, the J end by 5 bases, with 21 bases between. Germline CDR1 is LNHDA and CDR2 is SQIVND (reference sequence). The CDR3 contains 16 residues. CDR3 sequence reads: CATRDGKHLNNSPLHF. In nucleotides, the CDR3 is TGTGCCACCCGGGACGGCAAACACCTTAATAATTCACCCCTCCACTTT. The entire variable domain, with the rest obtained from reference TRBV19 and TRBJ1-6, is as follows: DGGITQSPKYLFRKEGQNVTLSCEQNLNHDAMYWYRQDPGQGLRLIYYSQIVNDFQKGDIAEGYSVSREKKESFPLTVTSAQKNPTAFYLCATRDGKHLNNSPLHFGNGTRLTVT.

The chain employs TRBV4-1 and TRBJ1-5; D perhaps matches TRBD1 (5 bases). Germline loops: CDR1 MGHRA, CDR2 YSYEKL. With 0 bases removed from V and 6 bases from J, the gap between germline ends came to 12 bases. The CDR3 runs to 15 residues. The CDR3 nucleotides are TGCGCCAGCAGCCAAGAGGGAGGGGAGCGTCAGCCCCAGCATTTT. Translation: CASSQEGGERQPQHF.